The source of this T cell receptor (beta chain) is a study of identical twins. The study, taken as a whole, reports: With monozygotic twins, out-of-frame TCR alpha sharing exceeded what models estimated.

This clonotype was counted ten times or more. The antigen is undetermined. Template switching introduced a universal primer site, and the cDNA bore unique molecular identifiers. TCRdb re-analysed the 5' RACE reads in MiXCR, keeping a single row per CDR3 protein. The sample lists approximately 210,000 distinct CDR3 sequences; over 5% were seen once. This same sample was also taken into another study, of T cells expressing NK-cell markers. Turning to that study: The study sequenced eight donors, seven HCMV-seropositive and one seronegative. Clones of NKG2C+ T cells that had expanded were of unclear HCMV specificity.

This TCR was sampled from a woman aged 18-29 years in good health. Sequenced sample: CD8+ T cells sorted from blood.

CDR3 loop: CSAREGGGVETQYF. As DNA, the CDR3 is TGCAGTGCTAGAGAGGGGGGGGGAGTGGAGACCCAGTACTTC. The rearrangement links TRBV20-1 to TRBJ2-5; 7 bases are shared with TRBD2. The CDR3 covers 14 residues. In germline, CDR1 is DFQATT, CDR2 SNEGSKA (reference sequence). V gave up 0 bases and J gave up 5 bases; unmatched junction bases: 6.